Listed below are T cell receptor beta chains from one sample, sequenced in a study of T-cell memory formation after mild COVID-19. In TCRdb, the 5' RACE reads were re-called with MiXCR into one record per CDR3 protein. The sample shows some 260,000 distinct CDR3 sequences, roughly 15% of them seen only once. Sequenced: PBMCs or a T cell subset sorted from them (not recorded which). These TCRs come from a young man who had mild COVID-19 (a few samples of this study predate the infection). Cell type and time point are not known. Both conserved end residues are part of each CDR3. The order of the fields is D gene, clone size, J gene, V gene, CDR3 protein, CDR3 DNA. A D gene is named only where the DNA matches it firmly. Clone sizes are given selectively: once, few, many, or a class where the clone is expanded.

. | . | TRBJ2-6 | TRBV7-9 | CASSFAVGANVLTF | TGTGCCAGCAGTTTCGCCGTCGGGGCCAACGTCCTGACTTTC
. | . | TRBJ1-1 | TRBV5-6 | CASSSSGRNTEAFF | TGTGCCAGCAGCAGTTCCGGGCGAAACACTGAAGCTTTCTTT
. | . | TRBJ2-4 | TRBV20-1 | CSASVTTNIQYF | TGCAGTGCTAGCGTCACCACTAACATTCAGTACTTC
. | few | TRBJ2-3 | TRBV9 | CASSASTRRTDTQYF | TGTGCCAGCAGCGCTTCGACTAGGCGCACAGATACGCAGTATTTT
TRBD2 | . | TRBJ2-3 | TRBV6-5 | CASSYGDPGLAGGRGTDTQYF | TGTGCCAGCAGTTACGGGGACCCGGGACTAGCGGGGGGAAGAGGAACAGATACGCAGTATTTT
TRBD2 | . | TRBJ2-5 | TRBV28 | CALGGGGKETQYF | TGTGCGCTTGGAGGCGGGGGGAAAGAGACCCAGTACTTC
TRBD2 | few | TRBJ2-3 | TRBV20-1 | CSASIGGGQQDTQYF | TGCAGTGCTAGTATTGGCGGGGGGCAACAAGATACGCAGTATTTT
TRBD1 | few | TRBJ2-3 | TRBV2 | CASSRDSLWDTQYF | TGTGCCAGCAGCCGGGACAGCCTATGGGATACGCAGTATTTT
. | . | TRBJ2-3 | TRBV11-2 | CASSGGRADTQYF | TGTGCCAGCAGCGGCGGGCGGGCAGATACGCAGTATTTT
TRBD1 | . | TRBJ2-1 | TRBV7-9 | CASSPPDRDYNEQFF | TGTGCCAGCAGCCCACCGGACAGGGACTACAATGAGCAGTTCTTC
. | few | TRBJ2-5 | TRBV7-8 | CASSVAQGPGAQYF | TGTGCCAGCAGCGTAGCACAGGGACCCGGGGCCCAGTACTTC
. | . | TRBJ1-1 | TRBV7-9 | CASSRMSALNTEAFF | TGTGCCAGCAGCAGAATGTCAGCCCTTAATACTGAAGCTTTCTTT
TRBD2 | few | TRBJ2-2 | TRBV5-1 | CASSLALAEDGELFF | TGCGCCAGCAGCTTGGCCCTAGCGGAAGACGGGGAGCTGTTTTTT
. | . | TRBJ1-2 | TRBV5-1 | CASSQTVLYGYTF | TGCGCCAGCAGCCAGACAGTTCTCTATGGCTACACCTTC
. | once | TRBJ2-7 | TRBV6-2/TRBV6-3 | CASSYSIRRHSYEQYF | TGTGCCAGCAGTTACTCCATACGGAGGCACTCCTACGAGCAGTACTTC
. | few | TRBJ1-2 | TRBV5-1 | CASSLASAGLGGYTF | TGCGCCAGCAGCTTGGCCAGCGCAGGGCTAGGGGGTTACACCTTC
. | . | TRBJ2-5 | TRBV21-1 | CASSKTQGDGKTQYF | TGTGCCAGCAGCAAAACCCAGGGGGACGGGAAGACCCAGTACTTC
. | . | TRBJ2-5 | TRBV4-1 | CASRSPGLLETQYF | TGCGCCAGCCGAAGTCCAGGGCTTTTGGAGACCCAGTACTTC
TRBD1 | few | TRBJ1-1 | TRBV15 | CATLTQGASTEAFF | TGTGCCACCCTCACCCAGGGGGCCTCTACTGAAGCTTTCTTT
. | few | TRBJ2-3 | TRBV3-1 | CASSQYHDTQYF | TGTGCCAGCAGCCAATATCACGATACGCAGTATTTT
. | . | TRBJ2-1 | TRBV5-1 | CASSAAWGRALQFF | TGCGCCAGCAGCGCCGCGTGGGGCCGGGCACTGCAGTTCTTC
TRBD2 | few | TRBJ2-1 | TRBV7-9 | CASSSPGGGNEQFF | TGTGCCAGCAGCTCCCCGGGGGGTGGGAATGAGCAGTTCTTC
. | few | TRBJ1-1 | TRBV2 | CASRGAGYTEAFF | TGTGCCAGCAGGGGCGCAGGGTACACTGAAGCTTTCTTT
. | few | TRBJ1-2 | TRBV4-3 | CASSQDWAGHYGYTF | TGCGCCAGCAGCCAAGATTGGGCGGGACACTATGGCTACACCTTC
. | few | TRBJ1-3 | TRBV3-1 | CASSHAGAGGNTIYF | TGTGCCAGCAGCCATGCCGGCGCCGGGGGAAACACCATATATTTT
. | . | TRBJ1-5 | TRBV20-1 | CSARDDTRRDQPQHF | TGCAGTGCTAGAGACGATACCCGGAGGGATCAGCCCCAGCATTTT
TRBD1 | few | TRBJ1-2 | TRBV20-1 | CSVPESTGGGGYTF | TGCAGTGTTCCAGAATCCACAGGGGGTGGTGGCTACACCTTC
TRBD2 | few | TRBJ2-1 | TRBV4-3 | CASRPFLAGAYNEQFF | TGCGCCAGCAGGCCTTTCCTAGCGGGGGCCTACAATGAGCAGTTCTTC
. | . | TRBJ1-4 | TRBV4-2 | CASSQDPGFEKLFF | TGTGCCAGCAGCCAAGATCCAGGTTTCGAAAAACTGTTTTTT
. | few | TRBJ2-5 | TRBV4-2 | CASSQERTKQETQYF | TGTGCCAGCAGCCAAGAAAGAACGAAGCAAGAGACCCAGTACTTC
. | . | TRBJ1-1 | TRBV7-2 | CASSLQGQGTEAFF | TGTGCCAGCAGCTTACAGGGGCAGGGCACTGAAGCTTTCTTT
. | . | TRBJ2-6 | TRBV5-6 | CASSFVRAAQSSGANVLTF | TGTGCCAGCAGCTTCGTCCGGGCAGCGCAATCCTCTGGGGCCAACGTCCTGACTTTC
. | many | TRBJ2-6 | TRBV5-1 | CASSLDQASGANVLTF | TGCGCCAGCAGCTTGGACCAGGCCTCTGGGGCCAACGTCCTGACTTTC
. | . | TRBJ2-5 | TRBV20-1 | CSARISARVTQYF | TGCAGTGCTAGGATTTCCGCACGGGTGACCCAGTACTTC
TRBD1 | . | TRBJ1-2 | TRBV7-6 | CASSPTGTQTYGYTF | TGTGCCAGCAGCCCGACAGGGACGCAGACCTATGGCTACACCTTC
. | . | TRBJ1-3 | TRBV12-3/TRBV12-4 | CASRTGSSGNTIYF | TGTGCCAGCAGAACAGGGAGCTCTGGAAACACCATATATTTT
TRBD1 | . | TRBJ1-6 | TRBV4-2 | CASSQAKDRAYNSPLHF | TGTGCCAGCAGCCAAGCGAAAGACAGGGCCTATAATTCACCCCTCCACTTT
. | many | TRBJ1-5 | TRBV5-5 | CASSSLVGGPQHF | TGTGCCAGCAGCTCCCTAGTGGGGGGGCCCCAGCATTTT
TRBD2 | many | TRBJ2-1 | TRBV12-3/TRBV12-4 | CASSSTGGGSYNEQFF | TGTGCCAGCAGTTCAACAGGCGGGGGGAGTTACAATGAGCAGTTCTTC
. | . | TRBJ2-1 | TRBV20-1 | CSGHGGPYNEQFF | TGCAGTGGACACGGGGGTCCCTACAATGAGCAGTTCTTC
. | . | TRBJ2-5 | TRBV12-3/TRBV12-4 | CASSFRGAETQYF | TGTGCCAGCAGTTTTAGGGGCGCGGAGACCCAGTACTTC
. | few | TRBJ1-1 | TRBV11-3 | CASSRGGDNTEAFF | TGTGCCAGCAGCCGCGGCGGGGACAACACTGAAGCTTTCTTT
. | few | TRBJ1-6 | TRBV7-9 | CASSLRRDSPLHF | TGTGCCAGCAGCTTACGCAGGGATTCACCCCTCCACTTT
. | . | TRBJ1-5 | TRBV4-3 | CASSQGVGQPQHF | TGCGCCAGCAGCCAAGGGGTGGGGCAGCCCCAGCATTTT
. | . | TRBJ2-7 | TRBV20-1 | CSARDPTRSVYEQYF | TGCAGTGCTAGAGACCCGACTAGGTCTGTCTACGAGCAGTACTTC
. | many | TRBJ1-1 | TRBV28 | CASTLYGTTEAFF | TGTGCCAGCACCCTATATGGGACCACTGAAGCTTTCTTT
. | . | TRBJ1-4 | TRBV24-1 | CATAQGDEKLFF | TGTGCCACCGCCCAAGGGGATGAAAAACTGTTTTTT
. | . | TRBJ2-3 | TRBV7-2 | CASSLGHRGADTQYF | TGTGCCAGCAGCTTAGGCCATCGGGGTGCAGATACGCAGTATTTT
. | few | TRBJ1-1 | TRBV29-1 | CSASRGGFTEAFF | TGCAGCGCTAGTCGGGGAGGTTTTACTGAAGCTTTCTTT
. | many | TRBJ2-7 | TRBV12-3/TRBV12-4 | CAISRTSKNEQYF | TGTGCCATCTCAAGGACTTCGAAAAACGAGCAGTACTTC
. | . | TRBJ2-5 | TRBV7-3 | CASSLNRGPRETQYF | TGTGCCAGCAGCTTGAACCGGGGCCCCAGGGAGACCCAGTACTTC
. | few | TRBJ1-6 | TRBV27 | CASSQSLSANSPLHF | TGTGCCAGCAGCCAGAGCCTGTCAGCTAATTCACCCCTCCACTTT
. | . | TRBJ1-4 | TRBV25-1 | CASSEFPWEKLFF | TGTGCCAGCAGTGAGTTCCCCTGGGAAAAACTGTTTTTT